These 12 T cell receptor beta chains were all obtained from the same sample, sequenced in a study of shared clonotypes between healthy human individuals. TCRdb's copy holds only in-frame clones and misses some; the assay was immunoSEQ multiplex PCR. This sample has about 590,000 clones; around 95% occur once, and the top ten carry over 0.09%. Terminally differentiated effector memory CD45RA+ cells were left out of the naive CD8 fraction, which was CD45RO-negative and positively selected for CCR7. Sequencing input: naive CD8+ T cells sorted from blood. These receptors all come from a woman between 25 and 40 years old in good health.

The chain is built from TRBV28 and TRBJ1-5; D ambiguous. V was shortened by 3 bases and J by 2 bases, with 11 bases between the two germline ends. This CDR3 region has 15 residues. The germline gives CDR1 MDHEN, CDR2 SYDVKM. In DNA form, the CDR3 reads TGTGCCAGCAGTTTCTGGGAAAGCGGCAATCAGCCCCAGCATTTT. Amino acids: CASSFWESGNQPQHF. Based on the CDR3 plus reference TRBV28 and TRBJ1-5, the full variable domain is DVKVTQSSRYLVKRTGEKVFLECVQDMDHENMFWYRQDPGLGLRLIYFSYDVKMKEKGDIPEGYSVSREKKERFSLILESASTNQTSMYLCASSFWESGNQPQHFGDGTRLSIL.

The chain is built from TRBV28 and TRBJ1-3; unclear D gene. The CDR3 is 15 residues long. Trimming stripped 7 bases from V and 0 bases from J, with 13 bases between. CDR1 is MDHEN, CDR2 SYDVKM, per germline. The CDR3 nucleotides are TGTGCCAGCACCCCCGCCGCAGTCTCTGGAAACACCATATATTTT. Residues: CASTPAAVSGNTIYF.

The DNA of the CDR3 is TGTGCCAGCAGCCCAAGCGGCGGGAGGGCATACAATGAGCAGTTCTTC. Translation: CASSPSGGRAYNEQFF. V gene TRBV28 combines with J gene TRBJ2-1; 9 bases align to TRBD2. Per germline, CDR1 MDHEN and CDR2 SYDVKM. This CDR3 spans 16 amino acids. The V gene end was trimmed by 6 bases and the J gene end by 4 bases; junction bases not matched to a gene: 10.

The V call is TRBV6-5, the J call TRBJ2-7; 10 bases are a match to TRBD2. The CDR3 consists of 15 residues. The germline gives CDR1 MNHEY, CDR2 SVGAGI. Germline trimming cut 1 base from V and 4 bases from J; bases unmatched to any gene: 4. DNA of the CDR3: TGTGCCAGCAGTTACTGGACTAGCGGACCGTACGAGCAGTACTTC. Its protein product is CASSYWTSGPYEQYF.

This chain links TRBV4-1 with TRBJ2-1; 7 bases map to TRBD1. The J segment lost 9 bases and the V segment lost 0 bases, leaving 20 bases of the junction unmatched. CDR3 length: 19 amino acids. The germline V gene encodes CDR1 MGHRA and CDR2 YSYEKL. CDR3: CASSQEDPRQGFDTIEQFF. In nucleotides, the CDR3 is TGCGCCAGCAGCCAAGAGGACCCGCGACAGGGCTTCGACACAATTGAGCAGTTCTTC.

CDR3 region: CASSYPDRVDYEQYF. In DNA form, the CDR3 reads TGCGCCAGCAGCTATCCAGACAGGGTGGACTACGAGCAGTACTTC. The chain carries TRBV5-1 and TRBJ2-7, with 7 bases aligning to TRBD1. V shed 3 bases, J shed 3 bases, and the junction held 9 bases outside the gene matches. The CDR3 length is 15 residues. CDR1 and CDR2 (germline): SGHRS, YFSETQ.

The chain uses TRBV10-3 and TRBJ1-2, with D perhaps TRBD1 (5 bases). V was pared by 3 bases and J by 6 bases, with 17 bases between. The CDR3 covers 15 residues. CDR1 and CDR2 from the germline V gene are ENHRY and SYGVKD. The CDR3 nucleotides are TGTGCCATCAGTGATTCTGGTTCTGGGGCGAATGGCTACACCTTC. Encoded protein: CAISDSGSGANGYTF.

The chain carries TRBV27 and TRBJ2-2; TRBD2 is a possible D gene (7 bases). The V and J ends lost 5 bases and 5 bases respectively, with 18 bases between them. Germline V lookup: CDR1 MNHEY, CDR2 SMNVEV (reference sequence). CDR3 size: 16 residues. CDR3 sequence (DNA): TGTGCCAGCAGTCCCGAAGGGGGAGGGCCGACCGGGGAGCTGTTTTTT. Protein: CASSPEGGGPTGELFF.

CDR3 sequence reads: CASSFEIGQGAKGNTIYF. In DNA, the CDR3 is TGTGCCAGCAGTTTCGAAATAGGGCAGGGGGCGAAAGGAAACACCATATATTTT. V usage is TRBV28 and J usage is TRBJ1-3; 8 bases fit TRBD1. The CDR3 extends over 18 amino acids. Germline-derived CDR1 and CDR2 are MDHEN and SYDVKM. V lost 3 bases and J lost 4; bases outside the gene matches: 14.

The chain joins TRBV19 to TRBJ2-2; TRBD1 matches at 11 bases. The CDR3 length is 14 residues. V gave up 5 bases and J gave up 10 bases; unmatched junction bases: 6. CDR1 is LNHDA, CDR2 SQIVND, per germline (reference sequence). The CDR3 is CASSSRTGGLELFF. The CDR3 DNA sequence: TGTGCCAGTAGTTCCCGGACAGGGGGCTTGGAGCTGTTTTTT. The full variable domain, completed using reference TRBV19 and TRBJ2-2, is DGGITQSPKYLFRKEGQNVTLSCEQNLNHDAMYWYRQDPGQGLRLIYYSQIVNDFQKGDIAEGYSVSREKKESFPLTVTSAQKNPTAFYLCASSSRTGGLELFFGEGSRLTVL.

This clone is a singleton in its sample. The V call is TRBV6-5, the J call TRBJ2-7; D gene ambiguous. Germline V gene sequence: CDR1 MNHEY, CDR2 SVGAGI. V was cut by 0 bases and J by 2 bases, with 11 bases left in between. The CDR3 sequence is 15 residues long. This chain's CDR3 is CASSYSGLGTYEQYF. DNA of the CDR3: TGTGCCAGCAGTTACTCAGGCCTAGGTACCTACGAGCAGTACTTC.

The chain employs TRBV6-5 and TRBJ1-5; tentatively, D is TRBD1 (6 bases). The germline V and J ends were trimmed by 2 bases and 7 bases, with 12 bases remaining between them. Germline V lookup: CDR1 MNHEY, CDR2 SVGAGI. CDR3 length: 14 residues. CDR3 coding DNA: TGTGCCAGCAGTTACGGGGGGCTGTGGCAGCCCCAGCATTTT. This sequence encodes CASSYGGLWQPQHF.